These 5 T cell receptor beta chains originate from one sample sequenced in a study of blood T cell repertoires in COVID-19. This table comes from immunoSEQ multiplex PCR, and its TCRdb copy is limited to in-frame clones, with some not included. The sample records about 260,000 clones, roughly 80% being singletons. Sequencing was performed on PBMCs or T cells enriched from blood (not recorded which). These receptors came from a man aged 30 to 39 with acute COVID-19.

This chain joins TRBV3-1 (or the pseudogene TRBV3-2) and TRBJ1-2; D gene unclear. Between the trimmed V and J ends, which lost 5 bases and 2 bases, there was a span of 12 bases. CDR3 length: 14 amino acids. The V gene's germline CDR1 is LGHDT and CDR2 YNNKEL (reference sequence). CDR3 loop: CASSYRITNYGYTF. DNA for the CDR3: TGTGCCAGCAGCTACAGAATCACCAACTATGGCTACACCTTC.

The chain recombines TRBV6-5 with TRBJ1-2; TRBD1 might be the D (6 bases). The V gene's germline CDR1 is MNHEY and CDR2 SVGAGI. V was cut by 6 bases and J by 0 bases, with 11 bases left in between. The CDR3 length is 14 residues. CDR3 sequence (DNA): TGTGCCAGCAGCCGGGACACTGCTAACTATGGCTACACCTTC. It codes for CASSRDTANYGYTF.

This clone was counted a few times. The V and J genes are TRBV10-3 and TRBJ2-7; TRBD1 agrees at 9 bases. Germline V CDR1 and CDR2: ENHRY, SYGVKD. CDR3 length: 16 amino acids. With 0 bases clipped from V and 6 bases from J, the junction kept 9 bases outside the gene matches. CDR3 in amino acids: CAISESSGGTGSEQYV. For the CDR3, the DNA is TGTGCCATCAGTGAGTCGAGTGGCGGGACAGGGAGCGAGCAGTACGTC.

The CDR3 reads CASNRGVSTDTQYF. The DNA for the CDR3 is TGTGCCAGCAACAGGGGGGTGTCCACAGATACGCAGTATTTT. The chain recombines TRBV25-1 with TRBJ2-3; TRBD1 matches 8 bases. CDR3 length: 14 amino acids. Per germline, CDR1 MGHDK and CDR2 SYGVNS. V dropped 7 bases and J dropped 2; count of bases not matched to a gene: 5. The whole variable domain, filled in from reference TRBV25-1 and TRBJ2-3, reads EADIYQTPRYLVIGTGKKITLECSQTMGHDKMYWYQQDPGMELHLIHYSYGVNSTEKGDLSSESTVSRIRTEHFPLTLESARPSHTSQYLCASNRGVSTDTQYFGPGTRLTVL.

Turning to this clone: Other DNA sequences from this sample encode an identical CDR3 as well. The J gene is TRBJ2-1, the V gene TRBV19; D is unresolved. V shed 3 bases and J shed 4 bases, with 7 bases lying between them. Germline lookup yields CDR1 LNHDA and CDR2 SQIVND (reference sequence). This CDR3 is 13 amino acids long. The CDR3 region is CASSISGYNEQFF. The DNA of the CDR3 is TGTGCCAGTAGTATTTCGGGTTACAATGAGCAGTTCTTC. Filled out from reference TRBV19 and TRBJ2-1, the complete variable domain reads DGGITQSPKYLFRKEGQNVTLSCEQNLNHDAMYWYRQDPGQGLRLIYYSQIVNDFQKGDIAEGYSVSREKKESFPLTVTSAQKNPTAFYLCASSISGYNEQFFGPGTRLTVL.